This T cell receptor beta chain was obtained from a study of quantifying T cell responses using KT2 cells. Across the whole study: Reverse transcription used primers in the TCR alpha and beta constant regions. The T4 ligation step was estimated to exceed 9% efficiency under optimum conditions.

Notes on the study in general: Very high KT2 spike-in numbers caused saturation in KT2 sequence detection. At about one KT2 cell per 100,000 PBMC, KT2 sequences were still detected.

As concerns this clonotype: The antigen is unknown.

The cDNA 3' end received a ligated oligonucleotide with a UMI. The first PCR ran 3 to 5 cycles with an equimolar RC1.1 and RC1.2 beta primer mix. TCRdb passed the UMI-ligation and nested PCR reads through MiXCR, listing each CDR3 protein once. The sample contains roughly 51,000 distinct CDR3 sequences, 9% to 15% of which appear only once. The sample is PBMC spiked with counted cells of clone KT2. Germline assignment: CDR1 MNHEY and CDR2 SVGEGT. The CDR3 has 14 amino acids. Trimming stripped 4 bases from V and 8 bases from J, with 16 bases between. This chain connects TRBV6-2 or TRBV6-3 to TRBJ2-3, with D possibly called TRBD1 or TRBD2 (5 bases each). The clonotype comes from a human donor. Sequenced input: PBMCs spiked with cells of the T cell clone KT2. DNA for the CDR3: TGTGCCAGCAGTTCCGGGACCTCACTCCCTACGCAGTATTTT. Its translation: CASSSGTSLPTQYF.